Presented here are 10 T cell receptor beta chains from one specimen sequenced in a study of blood T cell repertoires in COVID-19. Repertoires were generated with immunoSEQ multiplex PCR, while TCRdb's copy carries only in-frame clones and drops some. The repertoire has roughly 200,000 clones, 85% to 90% of them found once; the top ten carry approximately 0.93%. The specimen sequenced was peripheral blood. These receptors all come from a woman aged 18-29 years who had recovered from COVID-19.

The chain carries TRBV24-1 and TRBJ2-3; TRBD2 might be the D (6 bases). CDR3 length equals 20 residues. V lost 4 bases, J lost 0 bases, and 25 bases lay in between. Germline V gene lookup returns CDR1 KGHDR and CDR2 SFDVKD. CDR3 region: CATSESPPSYVGTSTDTQYF. For the CDR3, the DNA is TGTGCCACCAGTGAGTCCCCCCCATCCTACGTTGGGACTAGCACAGATACGCAGTATTTT.

The V gene is TRBV3-1 (or the pseudogene TRBV3-2), the J gene TRBJ2-2; TRBD2 aligns across 12 bases. The germline CDR1 and CDR2 sequences are LGHDT and YNNKEL (reference sequence). Losses at the gene ends were 1 base for V and 8 bases for J; bases not matched to a gene: 8. The CDR3 spans 17 residues. This CDR3 is CASSQGTSGDLRGELFF. DNA for the CDR3: TGTGCCAGCAGCCAAGGGACTAGCGGGGACCTCCGAGGGGAGCTGTTTTTT.

The chain recombines TRBV7-7 with TRBJ2-1; TRBD1 matches 7 bases. V lost 5 bases, J lost 5 bases, and 6 bases stayed unmatched. This CDR3 has 14 residues. Per the germline V gene, CDR1 is SSHAT and CDR2 is FNYEAQ (reference sequence). CDR3 nucleotides: TGTGCCAGCAGCCGACAGGGTATTCACAATGAGCAGTTCTTC. This sequence encodes CASSRQGIHNEQFF.

The V and J genes are TRBV18 and TRBJ1-6; TRBD1 matches 12 bases. Trimming at V came to 1 base and at J to 0 bases, leaving 7 bases not matched to a gene. Per the germline V gene, CDR1 is KGHSH and CDR2 is LQKENI. The CDR3 is made up of 20 amino acids. DNA of the CDR3: TGTGCCAGCTCACCACTAACCGCGGGACAGGGGGCCTCCTATAATTCACCCCTCCACTTT. Its protein product is CASSPLTAGQGASYNSPLHF. The full variable domain, completed using reference TRBV18 and TRBJ1-6, is NAGVMQNPRHLVRRRGQEARLRCSPMKGHSHVYWYRQLPEEGLKFMVYLQKENIIDESGMPKERFSAEFPKEGPSILRIQQVVRGDSAAYFCASSPLTAGQGASYNSPLHFGNGTRLTVT.

V usage is TRBV7-3 and J usage is TRBJ2-2; TRBD1 agrees at 7 bases. The CDR3 spans 14 residues. The V gene's germline CDR1 is SGHTA and CDR2 FQGTGA. V lost 2 bases, J lost 4 bases, and 1 base stayed unmatched. The CDR3 loop is CASSLHRGTGELFF. The CDR3 nucleotides read TGTGCCAGCAGCTTACACAGGGGCACCGGGGAGCTGTTTTTT. Full variable domain (remainder filled in from reference TRBV7-3 and TRBJ2-2): GAGVSQTPSNKVTEKGKYVELRCDPISGHTALYWYRQSLGQGPEFLIYFQGTGAADDSGLPNDRFFAVRPEGSVSTLKIQRTERGDSAVYLCASSLHRGTGELFFGEGSRLTVL.

The rearrangement joins TRBV6-6 to TRBJ1-1; TRBD1 aligns across 7 bases. The ends lost 6 bases at V and 7 bases at J; junction bases unmatched: 8. The CDR3 has 13 amino acids. From germline, CDR1 is MNHNY and CDR2 SVGAGI (reference sequence). The CDR3 coding sequence is TGTGCCAGCAGGGACAGTACAGGGGATGAAGCTTTCTTT. Translating it yields CASRDSTGDEAFF.

The chain couples TRBV18 to TRBJ2-3, with 7 bases matching TRBD1. From germline, CDR1 is KGHSH and CDR2 LQKENI. This CDR3 spans 16 amino acids. V lost 3 bases and J lost 3; bases outside the gene matches: 9. This chain's CDR3 is CASSPRQGIGTDTQYF. Written as DNA, the CDR3 is TGTGCCAGCTCACCGCGACAGGGAATCGGAACAGATACGCAGTATTTT.

This clone was detected only a few times. The genes are TRBV24-1 and TRBJ1-6, with 7 bases lining up with TRBD1. The CDR3 spans 15 residues. V shed 4 bases and J 5 bases; nucleotides not matched to a gene: 4. Germline V gene lookup returns CDR1 KGHDR and CDR2 SFDVKD. In DNA form, the CDR3 reads TGTGCCACCAGTGACTCGACAGGGAATAATTCACCCCTCCACTTT. Amino acids: CATSDSTGNNSPLHF.

The rearrangement links TRBV19 to TRBJ2-7; TRBD1 agrees at 7 bases. Germline trimming cut 5 bases from V and 1 base from J; bases unmatched to any gene: 8. Per the germline V gene, CDR1 is LNHDA and CDR2 is SQIVND (reference sequence). The CDR3 has 15 residues. The CDR3 loop is CASSLRQGESYEQYF. For the CDR3, the DNA is TGTGCCAGTAGTCTTCGACAGGGAGAGTCCTACGAGCAGTACTTC.

The chain couples TRBV5-1 to TRBJ1-2; TRBD1 matches at 12 bases. J lost 6 bases, V lost 4 bases, and 4 bases had no gene match. Germline CDR1 is SGHRS and CDR2 is YFSETQ. The CDR3 has 14 residues. The CDR3 sequence: CASSPGTGGHGYTF. In DNA, the CDR3 is TGCGCCAGCAGCCCCGGGACAGGGGGCCATGGCTACACCTTC.